This T cell receptor (beta chain) derives from a study of blood T cell repertoires in COVID-19. The protocol was immunoSEQ multiplex PCR, while the TCRdb copy is restricted to in-frame clones and leaves out a portion. The data show hundreds of thousands of clones, with 88% seen just once and roughly 6.7% held by the top ten. Followed longitudinally, the Seattle patients had been enrolled during active infection. CDR1 and CDR2 (germline): LNHNV, YYDKDF (reference sequence). This CDR3 region has 14 residues. Trimming stripped 0 bases from V and 5 bases from J, with 10 bases between. This clone was detected a few times. This same CDR3 is encoded by further DNA sequences in the sample.

The sequenced sample consisted of peripheral blood. The receptor was isolated from a woman younger than 45 with COVID-19, enrolled during active disease. The V gene is TRBV15, the J gene TRBJ1-1; no reliable D call. The DNA of the CDR3 is TGTGCCACCAGCAGAGATCTGCGGGTAACTGAAGCTTTCTTT. It translates to CATSRDLRVTEAFF.